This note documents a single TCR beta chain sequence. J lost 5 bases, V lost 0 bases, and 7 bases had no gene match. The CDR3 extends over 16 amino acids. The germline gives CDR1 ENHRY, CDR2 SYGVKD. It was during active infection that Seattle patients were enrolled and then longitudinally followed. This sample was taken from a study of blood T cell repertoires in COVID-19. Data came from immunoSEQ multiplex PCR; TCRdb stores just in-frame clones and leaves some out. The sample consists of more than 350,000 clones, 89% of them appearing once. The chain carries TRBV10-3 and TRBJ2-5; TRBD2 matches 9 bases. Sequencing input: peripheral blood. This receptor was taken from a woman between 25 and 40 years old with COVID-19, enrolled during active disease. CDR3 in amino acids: CAISESGLAGWETQYF. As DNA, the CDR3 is TGTGCCATCAGTGAGTCAGGGCTAGCGGGATGGGAGACCCAGTACTTC.